This entry features one T cell receptor beta chain sequence. Antigen unknown. The data stem from a study of identical twins. Study results and caveats: Out-of-frame TCR alpha sharing in monozygotic twins exceeded recombination model predictions. These conclusions were based on statistical analysis (cross-sectional, not following the same donors).

Through template switching, a universal primer site was introduced, and the cDNA contained unique molecular identifiers. TCRdb re-derived calls from the 5' RACE reads in MiXCR, one entry per CDR3 protein. The sample carries a few hundred thousand distinct CDR3 sequences, roughly an eighth recorded once. This CDR3 region has 12 residues. V was cut by 0 bases and J by 5 bases, with 7 bases left in between. Germline V gene sequence: CDR1 DFQATT, CDR2 SNEGSKA (reference sequence). These data were also filed under a second study, of yellow fever vaccine responses in identical twins.

The sample comprised CD4+ T cells sorted from blood. This receptor was obtained from a woman between 18 and 29 years old in good health. This chain links TRBV20-1 with TRBJ1-1; D not certain. Here the CDR3 reads CSAREQPTEAFF. The CDR3 region has the DNA TGCAGTGCTAGAGAGCAGCCAACTGAAGCTTTCTTT.